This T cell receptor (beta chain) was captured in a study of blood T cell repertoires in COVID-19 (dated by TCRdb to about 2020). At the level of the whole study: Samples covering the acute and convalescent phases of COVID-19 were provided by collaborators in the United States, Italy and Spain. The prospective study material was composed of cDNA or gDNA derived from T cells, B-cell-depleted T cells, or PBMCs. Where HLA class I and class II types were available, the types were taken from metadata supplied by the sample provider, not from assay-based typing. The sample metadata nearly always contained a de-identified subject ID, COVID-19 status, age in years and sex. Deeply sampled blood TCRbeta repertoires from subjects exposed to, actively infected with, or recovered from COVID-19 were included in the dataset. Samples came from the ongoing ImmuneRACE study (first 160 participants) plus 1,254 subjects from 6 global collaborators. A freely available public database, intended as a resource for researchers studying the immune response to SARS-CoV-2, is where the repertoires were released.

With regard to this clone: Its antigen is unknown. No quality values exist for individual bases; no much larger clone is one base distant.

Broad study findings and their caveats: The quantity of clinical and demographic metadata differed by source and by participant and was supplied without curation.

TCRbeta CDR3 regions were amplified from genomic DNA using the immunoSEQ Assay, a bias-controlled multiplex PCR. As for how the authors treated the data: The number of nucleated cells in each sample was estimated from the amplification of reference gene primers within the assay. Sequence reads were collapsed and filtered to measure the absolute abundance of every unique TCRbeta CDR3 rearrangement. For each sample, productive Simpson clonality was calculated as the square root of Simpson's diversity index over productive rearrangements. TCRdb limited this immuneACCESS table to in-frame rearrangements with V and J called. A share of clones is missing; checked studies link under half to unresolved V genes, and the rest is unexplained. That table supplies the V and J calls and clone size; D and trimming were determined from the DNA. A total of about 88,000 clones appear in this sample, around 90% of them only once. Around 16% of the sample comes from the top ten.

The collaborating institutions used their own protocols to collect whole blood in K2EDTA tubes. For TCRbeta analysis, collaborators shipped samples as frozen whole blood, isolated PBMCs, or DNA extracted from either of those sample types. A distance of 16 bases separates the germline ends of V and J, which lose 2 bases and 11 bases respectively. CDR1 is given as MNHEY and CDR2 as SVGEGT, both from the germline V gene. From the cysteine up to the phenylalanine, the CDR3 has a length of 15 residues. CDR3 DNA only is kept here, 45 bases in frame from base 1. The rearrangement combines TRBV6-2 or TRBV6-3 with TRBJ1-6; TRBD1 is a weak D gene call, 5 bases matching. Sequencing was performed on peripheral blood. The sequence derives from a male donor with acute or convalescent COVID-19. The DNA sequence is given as TGTGCCAGCAGTTACCAGGACATCGGATACGCACCCCTCCACTTT. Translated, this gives CASSYQDIGYAPLHF.